Presented here are 28 T cell receptor beta chains from one specimen sequenced in a study of T-cell reconstitution after alpha-beta-depleted transplantation in children. It was with unique molecular identifiers that the TCRbeta library was prepared. TCRdb re-analysed the PCR reads in MiXCR, keeping a single row per CDR3 protein. The sample comprises about 460,000 distinct CDR3 sequences, roughly 11% of which are singletons, and approximately 15% rests with the top ten. The specimen comprised PBMCs, mostly from graft donor cells, sampled 180 days after TCRalphabeta/CD19-depleted stem cell transplant. The receptors here all came from a female patient aged 2-9 years who had a stem cell transplant for aplastic anemia, so the T cells may come from the graft donor.

This clonotype was observed a few times. This chain uses TRBV10-3 with TRBJ1-6, with 8 bases that match TRBD1. Per germline, CDR1 ENHRY and CDR2 SYGVKD. Trimming at V came to 3 bases and at J to 4 bases, leaving 5 bases not matched to a gene. The CDR3 spans 16 residues. CDR3 region: CAISDPDRVYNSPLHF. The DNA of the CDR3 is TGTGCCATCAGTGACCCGGACAGGGTTTATAATTCACCCCTCCACTTT.

The CDR3 DNA is TGCGCCAGCAGCTTGAACGGCGAAGGGTACAATGAGCAGTTCTTC. This gives the protein CASSLNGEGYNEQFF. The rearrangement uses TRBV5-1 and TRBJ2-1, with D uncertain. Germline-derived CDR1 and CDR2 are SGHRS and YFSETQ. V lost 1 base and J lost 4, with 12 bases in between. This CDR3 comprises 15 residues.

The rearrangement uses TRBV20-1 and TRBJ2-1; no clear D. With 6 bases removed from V and 2 bases from J, the gap between germline ends came to 17 bases. Germline V gives CDR1 DFQATT, CDR2 SNEGSKA (reference sequence). This CDR3 spans 15 amino acids. CDR3 in amino acids: CSAEFRNQAYNEQFF. CDR3 bases: TGCAGTGCGGAGTTCCGGAATCAAGCCTACAATGAGCAGTTCTTC.

This chain links TRBV18 with TRBJ1-5; a weak D match, TRBD1 (5 bases). The CDR3 spans 17 residues. Deletions cut 4 bases from V and 3 bases from J, with 19 bases between. The V gene's germline CDR1 is KGHSH and CDR2 LQKENI. The DNA for the CDR3 is TGTGCCAGCTCACGTACTGGGGGGGATTATACCAATCAGCCCCAGCATTTT. It encodes CASSRTGGDYTNQPQHF.

This clonotype was seen only a few times. The chain uses TRBV10-3 and TRBJ2-6; 10 nucleotides line up with TRBD1. The CDR3 runs to 20 residues. The J segment lost 2 bases and the V segment lost 8 bases, leaving 18 bases of the junction unmatched. Germline assignment: CDR1 ENHRY and CDR2 SYGVKD. The CDR3 sequence is CAISGSRTGQGYPGANVLTF. The CDR3 bases are TGTGCCATCTCGGGGAGCCGTACGGGACAGGGGTACCCTGGGGCCAACGTCCTGACTTTC.

The sample holds a few counts of this clonotype. The chain links TRBV20-1 to TRBJ2-1; 12 bases line up with TRBD1. The germline V gene encodes CDR1 DFQATT and CDR2 SNEGSKA (reference sequence). This CDR3 region has 16 residues. J lost 8 bases, V lost 6 bases, and 14 bases had no gene match. The CDR3 reads CSARKTGTGGRDEQFF. The CDR3 DNA follows: TGCAGTGCCCGCAAGACCGGGACAGGGGGCCGGGATGAGCAGTTCTTC.

The DNA for the CDR3 is TGCAGCGTTGAAGGCGGGCAGCCGGGGGGGGAGCTGTTTTTT. Its protein product is CSVEGGQPGGELFF. This chain connects TRBV29-1 to TRBJ2-2; a weak D match, TRBD2 (5 bases). Per germline, CDR1 SQVTM and CDR2 ANQGSEA. CDR3 length: 14 residues. Deletions cut 1 base from V and 8 bases from J, with 14 bases between.

V and J are TRBV20-1 and TRBJ1-1; no firm D call. The CDR3 runs to 17 residues. Between the trimmed V and J ends, which lost 2 bases and 0 bases, there was a span of 19 bases. Germline V lookup: CDR1 DFQATT, CDR2 SNEGSKA (reference sequence). The CDR3, as DNA: TGCAGTGCTAGAATCAGATCTGGACGGGCCTTGAACACTGAAGCTTTCTTT. It yields the protein CSARIRSGRALNTEAFF.

This clonotype was observed at least ten times. The CDR3 nucleotides are TGTGCCATCAGTGTAGGGGCTTCGGAGCAGTTCTTC. It translates to CAISVGASEQFF. V gene TRBV10-3 combines with J gene TRBJ2-1; tentatively, D is TRBD1 (5 bases). This CDR3 spans 12 amino acids. Germline V gene lookup returns CDR1 ENHRY and CDR2 SYGVKD. Trimming cost V 4 bases and J 10 bases, with 11 bases left between them.

The chain links TRBV7-2 to TRBJ1-6, with D unclear. The germline V gene encodes CDR1 SGHTA and CDR2 FQGNSA. This CDR3 has 14 amino acids. The V end lost 1 base, the J end lost 8 bases, and 9 bases lay between the germline ends. CDR3 DNA sequence: TGTGCCAGCAGCTTAGTAGGGATGTATTCACCCCTCCACTTT. This gives the protein CASSLVGMYSPLHF. Filled out from reference TRBV7-2 and TRBJ1-6, the complete variable domain reads GAGVSQSPSNKVTEKGKDVELRCDPISGHTALYWYRQSLGQGLEFLIYFQGNSAPDKSGLPSDRFSAERTGGSVSTLTIQRTQQEDSAVYLCASSLVGMYSPLHFGNGTRLTVT.

This chain links TRBV6-1 with TRBJ2-7; possibly TRBD2 for D (6 bases). V was clipped by 6 bases and J by 7 bases, with 16 bases between them. Germline-derived CDR1 and CDR2 are MNHNS and SASEGT. The CDR3 sequence is 13 residues long. For the CDR3, the DNA is TGTGCCAGCAGGACCGCGCTAGGGAGGGAGCAGTACTTC. Amino acids: CASRTALGREQYF.

This clonotype was found many times. The V gene is TRBV7-6, the J gene TRBJ2-3; 9 nucleotides agree with TRBD1. The germline CDR1 and CDR2 sequences are SGHVS and FNYEAQ. The CDR3 consists of 17 residues. Trimming removed 5 bases from V and 1 base from J; junction bases left unmatched: 10. The CDR3 loop is CASSRRDRVLGTDTQYF. Here the CDR3 DNA reads TGTGCCAGCAGCAGGCGGGACAGGGTACTTGGCACAGATACGCAGTATTTT.

This clonotype was observed a few times. The chain is built from TRBV29-1 and TRBJ1-1, with D maybe TRBD1 (5 bases). V lost 3 bases to trimming and J lost 4 bases, with 21 bases between them. Germline V gene lookup returns CDR1 SQVTM and CDR2 ANQGSEA. The CDR3 spans 16 residues. Here the CDR3 DNA reads TGCAGCGTTGATGGACAACCAAACTATTCCGCCACTGAAGCTTTCTTT. This encodes CSVDGQPNYSATEAFF.

This clonotype turned up a few times. The rearrangement joins TRBV5-1 to TRBJ2-5, with no clear D. V was trimmed by 4 bases and J by 0 bases, leaving 10 bases between them. Germline V gene lookup returns CDR1 SGHRS and CDR2 YFSETQ. CDR3 length equals 14 residues. CDR3 nucleotides: TGCGCCAGCAGCCCATTGATGAACCAAGAGACCCAGTACTTC. Translated: CASSPLMNQETQYF.

The V and J genes are TRBV10-3 and TRBJ2-3, with 12 nucleotides matching TRBD1. CDR3 length: 16 amino acids. Losses at the gene ends were 6 bases for V and 2 bases for J; bases not matched to a gene: 6. CDR1 is ENHRY, CDR2 SYGVKD, per germline. CDR3 DNA sequence: TGTGCCATCAGCGTCGGGACAGGGGGCTACACAGATACGCAGTATTTT. It translates to CAISVGTGGYTDTQYF.

The sample holds a few counts of this clonotype. This chain links TRBV2 with TRBJ2-7, with D tentatively TRBD2 (6 bases). Per the germline V gene, CDR1 is SNHLY and CDR2 is FYNNEI. Trimming left V 4 bases short and J 3 bases short, with 10 bases between. This CDR3 is built from 13 residues. The CDR3 DNA sequence: TGTGCCAGCAGTGGGAGGGACCACTACGAGCAGTACGTC. Translating gives CASSGRDHYEQYV.

The chain links TRBV3-1 to TRBJ2-7, with a possible D match to TRBD1 (5 bases). V was pared by 1 base and J by 2 bases, with 9 bases between. The CDR3 consists of 14 residues. The germline CDR1 and CDR2 sequences are LGHDT and YNNKEL (reference sequence). The CDR3 loop reads CASSQVGRAYEQYV. The CDR3 DNA follows: TGTGCCAGCAGCCAAGTGGGCAGGGCCTACGAGCAGTACGTC.

This clonotype was observed a few times. The V gene is TRBV5-6, the J gene TRBJ2-7; TRBD2 aligns across 14 bases. This CDR3 is built from 17 residues. Germline-derived CDR1 and CDR2 are SGHDT and YYEEEE. J was trimmed by 1 base and V by 4 bases; bases with no gene match: 7. The CDR3 loop reads CASSPGTSGRFSYEQYV. CDR3 coding DNA: TGTGCCAGCAGCCCCGGGACTAGCGGGAGATTTTCCTACGAGCAGTACGTC.

This clonotype was detected many times. The gene calls are TRBV5-1 and TRBJ1-4; 7 nucleotides line up with TRBD1. The CDR3 is 18 amino acids. Germline CDR1 is SGHRS and CDR2 is YFSETQ. The V segment lost 4 bases and the J segment 2 bases; nucleotides outside the gene matches: 14. The CDR3 spells CASSMDRRTMGTNEKLFF. For the CDR3, the DNA is TGCGCCAGCAGCATGGACAGGCGGACAATGGGGACTAATGAAAAACTGTTTTTT.

This clonotype occurred a few times. V usage is TRBV6-5 and J usage is TRBJ2-1; no clear D. Trimming removed 2 bases from V and 6 bases from J, with 11 bases in between. Germline V gene lookup returns CDR1 MNHEY and CDR2 SVGAGI. The CDR3 covers 14 residues. CDR3 region: CASSYKWLTNEQFF. CDR3 sequence (DNA): TGTGCCAGCAGTTACAAGTGGCTAACCAATGAGCAGTTCTTC.

The sample holds a few counts of this clonotype. V and J are TRBV12-3 or TRBV12-4 and TRBJ2-1; 16 positions match TRBD2. J gave up 0 bases and V 1 base, and 3 bases lay outside the gene matches. The CDR3 spans 19 residues. Here the CDR3 DNA reads TGTGCCAGCAGTTTAGGGGGACTAGCGGGAGGGCCCTCCTACAATGAGCAGTTCTTC. Its protein is CASSLGGLAGGPSYNEQFF.

This clonotype was detected a few times. CDR3 nucleotides: TGTGCCAGCAGTCGTCGGGGGAGGGCCGGAGAGCAGTACTTC. Protein: CASSRRGRAGEQYF. This sequence joins TRBV2 and TRBJ2-7; 7 nucleotides agree with TRBD2. CDR3 length: 14 amino acids. Germline CDR1 is SNHLY and CDR2 is FYNNEI. Trimming took 5 bases from V and 7 from J; bases not matched to a gene: 11.

The V and J genes are TRBV3-1 and TRBJ1-2; D is ambiguous. The germline V gene has CDR1 LGHDT and CDR2 YNNKEL (reference sequence). Trimming shortened V by 2 bases and J by 4 bases, and 5 bases separated the two germline ends. The CDR3 covers 12 residues. CDR3 nucleotides: TGTGCCAGCAGCCAAACGGGCTATGGCTACACCTTC. Translated, it gives CASSQTGYGYTF. Based on the CDR3 plus reference TRBV3-1 and TRBJ1-2, the full variable domain is DTAVSQTPKYLVTQMGNDKSIKCEQNLGHDTMYWYKQDSKKFLKIMFSYNNKELIINETVPNRFSPKSPDKAHLNLHINSLELGDSAVYFCASSQTGYGYTFGSGTRLTVV.

The genes are TRBV21-1 and TRBJ1-5. TRBV21-1 constitutes a pseudogene. CDR3 length equals 16 residues. In DNA, the CDR3 is TGTGCCAGCAGCAAAGGGCAGTTAGATAGCAATCAGCCCCAGCATTTT. It encodes CASSKGQLDSNQPQHF.

In this sample, this clonotype turned up a few times. The V and J genes are TRBV12-3 or TRBV12-4 and TRBJ2-7; D is undetermined. The CDR3 consists of 15 residues. V lost 6 bases and J lost 0, with 15 bases in between. The CDR3 loop is CASSETQWVSYEQYF. CDR3 DNA sequence: TGTGCCAGCAGCGAAACCCAGTGGGTCTCCTACGAGCAGTACTTC.

A few counts support this clonotype. The V gene is TRBV7-2, the J gene TRBJ2-7; TRBD1 matches at 9 bases. Looked up from germline, CDR1 is SGHTA and CDR2 is FQGNSA. This CDR3 is 16 amino acids long. V lost 1 base, J lost 2 bases, and 6 bases stayed unmatched. Here the CDR3 reads CASSLVRQGVAYEQYF. CDR3 bases: TGTGCCAGCAGCTTAGTCCGACAGGGGGTAGCCTACGAGCAGTACTTC.

This clonotype has a count of ten or more. The chain carries TRBV10-3 and TRBJ1-5; D is possibly TRBD1 (5 bases). The germline V gene has CDR1 ENHRY and CDR2 SYGVKD. The CDR3 extends over 14 amino acids. The germline V and J ends were trimmed by 3 bases and 7 bases, with 13 bases remaining between them. In DNA, the CDR3 is TGTGCCATCAGTGACAGGGACCCTAGGCAGCCCCAGCATTTT. It translates to CAISDRDPRQPQHF.

In this sample, this clonotype turned up a few times. This chain joins TRBV4-3 and TRBJ2-1; perhaps D is TRBD1 or TRBD2 (5 bases each). The CDR3 is made up of 15 amino acids. CDR1 LGHNA and CDR2 YSLEER come from the germline V gene. V was pared by 4 bases and J by 4 bases, with 14 bases between. The CDR3 here is CASSPGPLRYNEQFF. DNA of the CDR3: TGCGCCAGCAGCCCGGGACCGCTGAGGTACAATGAGCAGTTCTTC.